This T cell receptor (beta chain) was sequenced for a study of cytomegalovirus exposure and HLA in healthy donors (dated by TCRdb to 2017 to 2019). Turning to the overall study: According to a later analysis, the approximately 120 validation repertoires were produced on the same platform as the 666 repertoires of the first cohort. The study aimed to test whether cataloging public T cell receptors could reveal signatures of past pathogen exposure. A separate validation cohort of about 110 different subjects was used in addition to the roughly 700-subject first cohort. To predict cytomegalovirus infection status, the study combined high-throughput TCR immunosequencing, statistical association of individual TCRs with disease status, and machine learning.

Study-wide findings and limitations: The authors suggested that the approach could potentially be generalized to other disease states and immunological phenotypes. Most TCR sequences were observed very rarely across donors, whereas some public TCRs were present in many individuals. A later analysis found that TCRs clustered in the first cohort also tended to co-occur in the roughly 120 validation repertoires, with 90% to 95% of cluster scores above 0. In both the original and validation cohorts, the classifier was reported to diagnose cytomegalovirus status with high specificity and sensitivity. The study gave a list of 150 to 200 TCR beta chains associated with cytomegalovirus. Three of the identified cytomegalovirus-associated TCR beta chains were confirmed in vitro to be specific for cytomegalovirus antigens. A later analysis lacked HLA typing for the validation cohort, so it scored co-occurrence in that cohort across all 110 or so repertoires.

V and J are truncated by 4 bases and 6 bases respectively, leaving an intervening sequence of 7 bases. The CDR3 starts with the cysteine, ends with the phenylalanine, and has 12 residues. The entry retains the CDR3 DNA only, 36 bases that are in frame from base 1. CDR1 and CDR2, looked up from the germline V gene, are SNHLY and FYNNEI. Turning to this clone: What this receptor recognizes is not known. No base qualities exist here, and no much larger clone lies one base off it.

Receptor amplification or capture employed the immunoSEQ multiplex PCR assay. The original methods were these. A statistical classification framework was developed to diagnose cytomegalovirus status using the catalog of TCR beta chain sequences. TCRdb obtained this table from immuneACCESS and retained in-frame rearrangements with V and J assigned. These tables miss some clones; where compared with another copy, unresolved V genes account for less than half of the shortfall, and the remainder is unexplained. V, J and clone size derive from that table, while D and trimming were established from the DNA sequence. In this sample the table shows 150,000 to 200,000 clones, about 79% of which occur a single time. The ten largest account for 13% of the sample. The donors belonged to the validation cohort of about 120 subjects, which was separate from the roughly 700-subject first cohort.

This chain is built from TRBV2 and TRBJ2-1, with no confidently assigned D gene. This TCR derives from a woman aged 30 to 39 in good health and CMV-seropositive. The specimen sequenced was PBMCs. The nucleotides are TGTGCCAGCAGTGTTTTATTCAATGAGCAGTTCTTC. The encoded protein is CASSVLFNEQFF.